This record concerns one T cell receptor (beta chain) sequence. The antigen is undetermined. Generated by immunoSEQ multiplex PCR, the TCRdb table keeps only in-frame clones and is missing some. The data contain 250,000 to 300,000 clones, around 85% of them singletons. Among the roughly 120 subjects of the validation cohort, separate from the roughly 600-subject first cohort, were the donors. This sample stems from a study of cytomegalovirus exposure and HLA in healthy donors. Study-level information: Per a later analysis, the roughly 700 first-cohort and 100 to 150 validation repertoires shared one platform.

The germline CDR1 and CDR2 sequences are SGHKS and YYEKEE (reference sequence). V lost 0 bases to trimming and J lost 4 bases; unmatched junction nucleotides: 5. This CDR3 is 15 amino acids long. Study-level points and caveats: Many donors shared some public TCRs, even though most TCR sequences were rare. Cytomegalovirus status, reportedly, was diagnosed with high specificity and sensitivity by the classifier.

This receptor was obtained from a woman between 18 and 29 years old in good health and CMV-seronegative. The rearrangement joins TRBV5-5 to TRBJ2-7; 9 nucleotides align to TRBD2. Sequencing was done on a sample of PBMCs. The CDR3 protein is CASSLEGGRAYEQYF. The CDR3 DNA reads TGTGCCAGCAGCTTGGAAGGCGGGAGGGCATACGAGCAGTACTTC.